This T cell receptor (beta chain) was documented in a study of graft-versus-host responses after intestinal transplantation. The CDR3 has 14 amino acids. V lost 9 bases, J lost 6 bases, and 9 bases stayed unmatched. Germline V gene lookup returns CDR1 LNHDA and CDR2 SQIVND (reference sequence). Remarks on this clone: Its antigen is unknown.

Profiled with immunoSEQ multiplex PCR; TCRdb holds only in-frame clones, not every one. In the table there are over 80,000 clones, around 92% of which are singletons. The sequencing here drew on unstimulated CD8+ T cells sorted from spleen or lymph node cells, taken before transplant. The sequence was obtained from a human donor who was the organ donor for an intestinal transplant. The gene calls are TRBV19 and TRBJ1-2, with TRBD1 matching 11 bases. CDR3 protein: CASSGTGGRNGYTF. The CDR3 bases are TGTGCCAGCTCCGGGACAGGGGGGAGGAATGGCTACACCTTC.